Following are 27 T cell receptor beta chains from one sample sequenced in a study of blood T cells in healthy people across ages. PCR was performed a second time for about 7 to 12 cycles using a sample-barcoded 5' primer and a J-beta primer mix. TCRdb used MiXCR to reprocess the 5' RACE reads, holding one entry per CDR3 protein. The sample carries about 1.4 million distinct CDR3 sequences, roughly 60% recorded once. Specimen: blood. These receptors originate from a man aged 18 to 29 in good health.

The chain recombines TRBV7-9 with TRBJ1-5; TRBD1 matches at 9 bases. CDR3 size: 15 residues. The junction had 7 bases not matched to a gene; V was cut back by 3 bases and J by 7 bases. CDR1 is SEHNR, CDR2 FQNEAQ, per germline (reference sequence). CDR3 DNA: TGTGCCAGCAGCTTTTCGGACAGGGGAGACCAGCCCCAGCATTTT. Translation: CASSFSDRGDQPQHF.

This chain joins TRBV24-1 and TRBJ1-5; D is possibly TRBD1 (5 bases). Germline CDR1 is KGHDR and CDR2 is SFDVKD. CDR3 length: 13 residues. Trimming took off 6 bases at V and 6 bases at J, with 11 bases between the two ends. The CDR3 nucleotides are TGTGCCACCAGTCCGGGGGTAGGTCAGCCCCAGCATTTT. As protein: CATSPGVGQPQHF.

The CDR3 DNA is TGTGCCAGCAGCTCTACAGGGGATGGCACAGATACGCAGTATTTT. Its translation is CASSSTGDGTDTQYF. The rearrangement uses TRBV5-6 and TRBJ2-3; 7 positions match TRBD1. Germline CDR1 reads SGHDT; CDR2 reads YYEEEE. Germline trimming cut 3 bases from V and 1 base from J; bases unmatched to any gene: 5. The CDR3 spans 15 residues.

This clonotype has more than one count but fewer than ten. The rearrangement joins TRBV15 to TRBJ2-7, with unresolved D. V shed 4 bases and J shed 2 bases, with 3 bases lying between them. Per germline, CDR1 LNHNV and CDR2 YYDKDF (reference sequence). This CDR3 region has 11 residues. CDR3 in DNA: TGTGCCACCAGCAACACCTACGAGCAGTACTTC. Amino acid sequence: CATSNTYEQYF.

The V and J genes are TRBV10-3 and TRBJ2-1, with 7 nucleotides matching TRBD1. The CDR3 loop spans 14 amino acids. V gave up 5 bases and J gave up 7 bases; unmatched junction bases: 8. Germline-derived CDR1 and CDR2 are ENHRY and SYGVKD. CDR3 sequence: CAISIQGSMNEQFF. The CDR3 DNA reads TGTGCCATCAGTATACAGGGGTCGATGAATGAGCAGTTCTTC.

This clonotype has more than one count but fewer than ten. The chain has TRBV6-6 and TRBJ2-1, with a weak D call TRBD1 (5 bases). The ends were cut back, 6 bases at V and 6 bases at J, with 15 bases in the middle. CDR1 is MNHNY and CDR2 is SVGAGI in the germline V gene (reference sequence). There are 14 residues in the CDR3. The CDR3 sequence is CASSPRGWVNEQFF. CDR3 in DNA: TGTGCCAGCAGCCCAAGGGGTTGGGTCAATGAGCAGTTCTTC.

This CDR3 is CASSLQGRGNSPLHF. As DNA, the CDR3 is TGTGCCAGCAGCTTACAGGGAAGGGGAAATTCACCCCTCCACTTT. This chain uses TRBV7-2 with TRBJ1-6, with D possibly TRBD1 on 5 matching bases. The V and J ends lost 2 bases and 7 bases respectively, with 12 bases between them. Germline loops: CDR1 SGHTA, CDR2 FQGNSA. The CDR3 contains 15 residues.

This clonotype was observed many times. The CDR3 is CASSPLDSLHPGYTF. The CDR3, as DNA: TGTGCCAGCAGTCCCTTGGACAGCCTCCACCCTGGCTACACCTTC. The chain recombines TRBV11-2 with TRBJ1-2; D perhaps matches TRBD1 (6 bases). Germline lookup yields CDR1 SGHAT and CDR2 FQNNGV. The CDR3 is 15 amino acids. V gave up 6 bases and J gave up 7 bases, with 21 bases separating them.

The chain recombines TRBV7-2 with TRBJ2-1; 12 positions agree with TRBD2. The CDR3 length is 15 residues. Germline trimming cut 5 bases from V and 8 bases from J; bases unmatched to any gene: 7. From germline, CDR1 is SGHTA and CDR2 FQGNSA. CDR3 coding DNA: TGTGCCAGCAGCAACCTAGCGGGAGGGCCGTATGAGCAGTTCTTC. It specifies CASSNLAGGPYEQFF.

The V call is TRBV12-3 or TRBV12-4, the J call TRBJ2-1; 7 bases are a match to TRBD2. The CDR3 has 14 amino acids. Trimming removed 5 bases from V and 11 bases from J; junction bases left unmatched: 12. The CDR3 DNA reads TGTGCCAGCAGTAATTTTACTAGCGTTTTACAGCAGTTCTTC. Translated, it gives CASSNFTSVLQQFF.

This clonotype showed up just once. This rearrangement joins TRBV6-1 to TRBJ1-5; D is possibly TRBD1 (6 bases). Trimming took off 8 bases at V and 7 bases at J, with 12 bases between the two ends. The germline V gene has CDR1 MNHNS and CDR2 SASEGT. CDR3 length equals 12 residues. The CDR3 loop reads CASGPGDQPQHF. For the CDR3, the DNA is TGTGCCAGCGGCCCAGGGGACCAGCCCCAGCATTTT.

The chain uses TRBV2 and TRBJ2-4; 7 nucleotides align to TRBD1. CDR1 and CDR2 from the germline V gene are SNHLY and FYNNEI. V shed 0 bases and J 6 bases; nucleotides not matched to a gene: 5. The CDR3 sequence is 15 residues long. CDR3 bases: TGTGCCAGCAGTGAAGCAGGGGGCGCTTTAAACATTCAGTACTTC. It yields the protein CASSEAGGALNIQYF.

As for this clonotype: This may stem from a read error, because a much larger clone lies one nucleotide away. The chain is built from TRBV10-3 and TRBJ1-2; unclear D gene. Trimming pared 3 bases from V and 0 bases from J, leaving 14 bases between. The CDR3 totals 16 residues. Germline CDR1 and CDR2: ENHRY and SYGVKD. This CDR3 reads CAISDQAARANYGYTF. The CDR3 bases are TGTGCCATCAGTGACCAAGCCGCTCGAGCTAACTATGGCTACACCTTC.

V usage is TRBV5-1 and J usage is TRBJ2-7; D might be TRBD1 (6 bases). Per germline, CDR1 SGHRS and CDR2 YFSETQ. The CDR3 loop spans 15 amino acids. Trimming cost V 5 bases and J 2 bases, with 17 bases left between them. This CDR3 reads CASRLTVGATYEQYF. CDR3 nucleotide sequence: TGCGCCAGCAGATTGACAGTGGGGGCTACCTACGAGCAGTACTTC.

The V call is TRBV6-5, the J call TRBJ1-6; 9 bases are a match to TRBD1. Germline V CDR1 and CDR2: MNHEY, SVGAGI. The CDR3 length is 14 residues. V was clipped by 6 bases and J by 10 bases; unmatched bases: 7. The CDR3 region is CASSSNRGQSPLHF. Written as DNA, the CDR3 is TGTGCCAGCAGCTCTAACAGGGGGCAGTCACCCCTCCACTTT.

This clonotype was seen once. The chain recombines TRBV29-1 with TRBJ2-1; tentatively, D is TRBD1 (5 bases). CDR1 and CDR2 from the germline V gene are SQVTM and ANQGSEA. The ends were cut back, 6 bases at V and 2 bases at J, with 14 bases in the middle. The CDR3 covers 14 residues. CDR3 bases: TGCAGCGTGAGTGGGGCAGCTGCCTACAATGAGCAGTTCTTC. This codes for CSVSGAAAYNEQFF.

The CDR3 loop is CASSPAGVPYEQYF. The DNA of the CDR3 is TGTGCCAGCAGCCCAGCGGGGGTCCCCTACGAGCAGTACTTC. V and J are TRBV6-2 or TRBV6-3 and TRBJ2-7; TRBD2 matches 8 bases. In germline, CDR1 is MNHEY, CDR2 SVGEGT. This CDR3 is 14 amino acids long. V dropped 6 bases and J dropped 2; count of bases not matched to a gene: 6.

This chain joins TRBV28 and TRBJ2-5; no reliable D call. The J call may be in error: the DNA end matches TRBJ2-1 better. CDR3 size: 16 residues. In germline, CDR1 is MDHEN, CDR2 SYDVKM. The DNA for the CDR3 is TGTGCCAGCAGTTTTTGGAGCTTGGGCCAACCAGAGACCCAGTTCTTC. This sequence encodes CASSFWSLGQPETQFF.

This clonotype was counted a few times. The chain carries TRBV9 and TRBJ2-3, with TRBD2 matching over 8 bases. There are 16 residues in the CDR3. Germline trimming cut 3 bases from V and 8 bases from J; bases unmatched to any gene: 14. Germline V CDR1 and CDR2: SGDLS, YYNGEE. The chain's CDR3 is CASSEQHSGGRGTQYF. CDR3 DNA sequence: TGTGCCAGCAGCGAACAACACTCGGGGGGGCGCGGTACGCAGTATTTT.

This clonotype was counted a few times. V and J are TRBV10-3 and TRBJ2-7; the D gene is possibly TRBD1 (6 bases). The CDR3 covers 13 residues. Germline V gene sequence: CDR1 ENHRY, CDR2 SYGVKD. The germline V and J ends were trimmed by 10 bases and 2 bases, with 15 bases remaining between them. The CDR3 sequence: CATRTVQTYEQYF. The CDR3 DNA is TGTGCCACCCGGACAGTACAGACCTACGAGCAGTACTTC.

This chain joins TRBV24-1 and TRBJ1-5; no definite D call. Germline V gives CDR1 KGHDR, CDR2 SFDVKD. Trimming cost V 4 bases and J 6 bases, with 12 bases left between them. The CDR3 loop spans 14 amino acids. The CDR3 bases are TGTGCCACCAGTGAGGCCGCCCGGGGTCAGCCCCAGCATTTT. Translated: CATSEAARGQPQHF.

The V call is TRBV12-3 or TRBV12-4, the J call TRBJ1-2; 8 bases are a match to TRBD1. The CDR3 runs 17 residues. V lost 7 bases to trimming and J lost 1 base; unmatched junction nucleotides: 14. CDR3 coding DNA: TGTGCCAGCACCCCAGGGTTAGGCAGGGGGCATAACTATGGCTACACCTTC. It translates to CASTPGLGRGHNYGYTF.

The sample holds a few counts of this clonotype. The rearrangement joins TRBV9 to TRBJ2-7, with D unclear. There are 16 residues in the CDR3. CDR1 is SGDLS and CDR2 is YYNGEE in the germline V gene. V was cut by 4 bases and J by 2 bases, with 19 bases left in between. The CDR3 DNA reads TGTGCCAGCAGCTCCACGGACGGAGCCTCGACCTACGAGCAGTACTTC. Amino acids: CASSSTDGASTYEQYF.

The sample holds a few counts of this clonotype. The rearrangement uses TRBV14 and TRBJ2-7; 12 bases agree with TRBD2. Losses at the gene ends were 2 bases for V and 2 bases for J; bases not matched to a gene: 7. Germline CDR1 is SGHDN and CDR2 is FVKESK. CDR3 length equals 17 residues. CDR3 loop: CASSQPKTSGRTYEQYF. In DNA form, the CDR3 reads TGTGCCAGCAGCCAACCTAAAACTAGCGGGAGGACCTACGAGCAGTACTTC.

V gene TRBV2 combines with J gene TRBJ2-3; 8 positions agree with TRBD2. The CDR3 runs 16 residues. The V gene's germline CDR1 is SNHLY and CDR2 FYNNEI. V trimming: 3 bases; J trimming: 1 base; junction bases outside the gene matches: 6. CDR3: CASSDRGGARTDTQYF. The CDR3 DNA reads TGTGCCAGCAGTGATCGGGGGGGGGCTCGCACAGATACGCAGTATTTT.

The gene calls are TRBV7-9 and TRBJ2-7; D may match TRBD1 or TRBD2 (6 bases each). The length of the CDR3 is 15 residues. Germline V gene sequence: CDR1 SEHNR, CDR2 FQNEAQ (reference sequence). V lost 4 bases and J lost 1, with 14 bases in between. The DNA of the CDR3 is TGTGCCAGCAGCTCTAAGGAGGGGGGATCCTACGAGCAGTACTTC. Its protein is CASSSKEGGSYEQYF.

As concerns this clonotype: An end of the junction does not agree with germline; a read error may underlie this. The V and J genes are TRBV7-2 and TRBJ2-1, with a possible D match to TRBD1 (6 bases). CDR1 is SGHTA and CDR2 is FQGNSA in the germline V gene. The CDR3 is 19 amino acids. The chain's CDR3 is CASSPRGVSRTADYSEQFF. CDR3 DNA sequence: TGTGCCAGCAGCCCCAGAGGGGTTTCGAGGACAGCAGACTACAGTGAGCAGTTCTTC.